The 31 T cell receptor beta chains in this list originate from one sample, sequenced in a study of blood T cells in healthy people across ages. The second PCR ran about 6 to 12 cycles with a sample-barcoded 5' primer and J-beta primers. TCRdb reprocessed the 5' RACE reads via MiXCR and lists one record per CDR3 protein. This table holds about 730,000 distinct CDR3 sequences, roughly 44% found once. The material sequenced was blood. The receptors come from a woman aged 55-70 years in good health.

V is TRBV10-2 and J is TRBJ2-1; 7 bases line up with TRBD2. This CDR3 spans 15 amino acids. V shed 4 bases and J 2 bases; nucleotides not matched to a gene: 5. Germline V gives CDR1 WSHSY, CDR2 SAAADI. The CDR3 loop is CASSAAGEAYNEQFF. Here the CDR3 DNA reads TGCGCCAGCAGTGCGGCGGGAGAGGCCTACAATGAGCAGTTCTTC.

This clonotype was seen a handful of times. The V call is TRBV30, the J call TRBJ2-7; D is unclear. CDR1 is GTSNPN and CDR2 is SVGIG in the germline V gene (reference sequence). V dropped 0 bases and J dropped 1 base, with 4 bases sitting between them. The CDR3 covers 12 residues. For the CDR3, the DNA is TGTGCCTGGAGTGTAGAGTCCTACGAGCAGTACTTC. It yields the protein CAWSVESYEQYF.

This clonotype was found many times. J is TRBJ2-7 and V is TRBV10-3; the match to TRBD1 covers 8 bases. Per the germline V gene, CDR1 is ENHRY and CDR2 is SYGVKD. CDR3 size: 14 residues. The ends lost 8 bases at V and 2 bases at J; junction bases unmatched: 8. CDR3 sequence reads: CAIGSGTGTYEQYF. The DNA of the CDR3 is TGTGCCATCGGCTCCGGGACAGGAACCTACGAGCAGTACTTC.

The sample holds a few counts of this clonotype. This chain uses TRBV4-2 with TRBJ2-1; TRBD1 or TRBD2 may be the D gene (6 bases each). Germline V gene lookup returns CDR1 LGHNA and CDR2 YNFKEQ. This CDR3 comprises 17 residues. The V gene lost 1 base and the J gene lost 8 bases, with 21 bases spanning the gap. This CDR3 reads CASSQAAGTSRGDEQFF. In DNA, the CDR3 is TGTGCCAGCAGCCAAGCCGCGGGGACCAGTAGGGGGGATGAGCAGTTCTTC.

The chain combines TRBV7-3 with TRBJ1-3, with D possibly matching TRBD1 (6 bases). Trimming removed 5 bases from V and 0 bases from J, with 11 bases in between. The CDR3 covers 15 residues. From germline, CDR1 is SGHTA and CDR2 FQGTGA. The CDR3 DNA reads as TGTGCCAGCAGCCCCACAGGGAGCTCTGGAAACACCATATATTTT. This translates into CASSPTGSSGNTIYF.

The rearrangement uses TRBV7-3 and TRBJ2-3; 16 bases line up with TRBD2. Trimming cost V 4 bases and J 5 bases; bases outside gene matches: 3. Germline CDR1 is SGHTA and CDR2 is FQGTGA. This CDR3 has 16 residues. The CDR3 region has the DNA TGTGCCAGCAGCTCGGGACTAGCGGGAGGGGTAGATACGCAGTATTTT. Amino acids: CASSSGLAGGVDTQYF. The complete variable domain, with remaining parts taken from reference TRBV7-3 and TRBJ2-3, reads GAGVSQTPSNKVTEKGKYVELRCDPISGHTALYWYRQSLGQGPEFLIYFQGTGAADDSGLPNDRFFAVRPEGSVSTLKIQRTERGDSAVYLCASSSGLAGGVDTQYFGPGTRLTVL.

The V gene is TRBV11-2, the J gene TRBJ2-7; D not certain. This CDR3 has 16 amino acids. Looked up from germline, CDR1 is SGHAT and CDR2 is FQNNGV. V was clipped by 1 base and J by 6 bases, with 19 bases between them. The CDR3 region is CASSLGGAARASEQYF. CDR3 nucleotide sequence: TGTGCCAGCAGCTTAGGCGGAGCAGCCCGGGCCTCCGAGCAGTACTTC.

This clonotype was detected only once. V gene TRBV5-1 combines with J gene TRBJ2-1, with D tentatively TRBD2 (6 bases). This CDR3 has 13 residues. Trimming took 0 bases from V and 15 from J, leaving 16 bases between them. Germline V gene sequence: CDR1 SGHRS, CDR2 YFSETQ. The CDR3 DNA reads TGCGCCAGCAGCTTGGGACTAGATGGGAGTTCGTTCTTC. It is translated as CASSLGLDGSSFF.

The CDR3 here is CASSYSAVQETQYF. CDR3 bases: TGTGCCAGCAGTTACTCGGCGGTCCAAGAGACCCAGTACTTC. V is TRBV6-2 or TRBV6-3 and J is TRBJ2-5; D gene ambiguous. Deletions cut 0 bases from V and 1 base from J, with 6 bases between. Germline CDR1 is MNHEY and CDR2 is SVGEGT. This CDR3 has 14 amino acids.

The chain joins TRBV30 to TRBJ2-7, with 7 positions matching TRBD1. The V gene's germline CDR1 is GTSNPN and CDR2 SVGIG (reference sequence). V lost 0 bases and J lost 3; bases outside the gene matches: 2. The CDR3 totals 13 residues. CDR3 loop: CAWSVGQIYEQYF. CDR3 nucleotides: TGTGCCTGGAGTGTGGGACAGATCTACGAGCAGTACTTC.

The chain couples TRBV5-5 to TRBJ1-2; D not certain. The germline gives CDR1 SGHKS, CDR2 YYEKEE (reference sequence). The V end lost 0 bases, the J end lost 4 bases, and 10 bases lay between the germline ends. The CDR3 consists of 14 residues. The CDR3 here is CASSLDLEIYGYTF. The CDR3 coding sequence is TGTGCCAGCAGCTTGGATCTGGAAATCTATGGCTACACCTTC.

This clonotype was recorded a few times. The chain recombines TRBV6-5 with TRBJ2-5; 8 bases agree with TRBD2. V was pared by 6 bases and J by 4 bases, with 13 bases of the junction left unmatched. Germline CDR1 and CDR2: MNHEY and SVGAGI. The CDR3 contains 16 residues. Here the CDR3 DNA reads TGTGCCAGCAGCTACCGGTTAACGGGGGGGCGAGAGACCCAGTACTTC. This codes for CASSYRLTGGRETQYF.

This clonotype was seen repeatedly, ten times or more. The CDR3 bases are TGTGCCAGCAGCCCGCCGGGCTCTGGGGCCAACGTCCTGACTTTC. This translates into CASSPPGSGANVLTF. The V and J genes are TRBV7-3 and TRBJ2-6; D uncertain. The CDR3 sequence is 15 residues long. Trimming pared 5 bases from V and 0 bases from J, leaving 8 bases between. Per germline, CDR1 SGHTA and CDR2 FQGTGA.

V gene TRBV6-1 combines with J gene TRBJ2-4, with a tentative D call TRBD2 (6 bases). The DNA end is more similar to TRBJ2-7, so the J call may be wrong. Germline V gene sequence: CDR1 MNHNS, CDR2 SASEGT. The CDR3 contains 15 residues. The CDR3, as DNA: TGTGCCAGCAGTGAACCAGGGACTTCAGGGTACGAGCAGTACTTC. This codes for CASSEPGTSGYEQYF.

The chain recombines TRBV27 with TRBJ1-6, with D possibly matching TRBD1 (5 bases). V was trimmed by 8 bases and J by 11 bases, leaving 13 bases between them. Per germline, CDR1 MNHEY and CDR2 SMNVEV (reference sequence). This CDR3 has 12 residues. CDR3 residues: CASGDRGTPLHF. CDR3 DNA sequence: TGTGCCAGCGGCGATCGGGGCACACCCCTCCACTTT.

This clonotype turned up a few times. This chain uses TRBV5-5 with TRBJ2-1; TRBD2 agrees at 9 bases. Unmatched junction bases numbered 7, after V lost 7 bases and J lost 8 bases. The CDR3 loop spans 13 amino acids. From germline, CDR1 is SGHKS and CDR2 YYEKEE (reference sequence). CDR3 bases: TGTGCCAGCGGGCGGGAGGGGGTCTATGAGCAGTTCTTC. The encoded protein is CASGREGVYEQFF.

This clonotype was counted between two and nine times. This chain links TRBV10-3 with TRBJ2-7, with D perhaps TRBD2 (6 bases). Germline V lookup: CDR1 ENHRY, CDR2 SYGVKD. CDR3 length: 15 residues. V lost 0 bases to trimming and J lost 5 bases, with 14 bases between them. For the CDR3, the DNA is TGTGCCATCAGTGAGTCTGATAGGGAGGTCGACGAGCAGTACTTC. It codes for CAISESDREVDEQYF.

The J gene is TRBJ2-1, the V gene TRBV20-1; D call uncertain. The better agreement between TRBJ2-7 and the DNA end casts doubt on the J call. The CDR3 spans 14 residues. Looked up from germline, CDR1 is DFQATT and CDR2 is SNEGSKA (reference sequence). The CDR3 sequence is CSAREPFSYNEQYF. The CDR3 bases are TGCAGTGCTAGAGAACCATTCTCCTACAATGAGCAGTACTTC.

The rearrangement links TRBV6-1 to TRBJ2-2; D is tentatively TRBD1 or TRBD2 (6 bases each). Germline loops: CDR1 MNHNS, CDR2 SASEGT. V dropped 5 bases and J dropped 5 bases, with 18 bases sitting between them. This CDR3 region has 16 residues. CDR3 nucleotides: TGTGCCAGCAGTTCCCTAGGGGGGACACCGACCGGGGAGCTGTTTTTT. Amino acid sequence: CASSSLGGTPTGELFF.

This clonotype was seen only a few times. This chain uses TRBV10-3 with TRBJ2-3, with no clear D. CDR1 is ENHRY, CDR2 SYGVKD, per germline. V lost 2 bases and J 11 bases, leaving 8 bases between the germline ends. This CDR3 is 11 amino acids long. This CDR3 reads CAISEGHQQYF. The CDR3, as DNA: TGTGCCATCAGTGAGGGGCACCAGCAGTATTTT.

The chain combines TRBV20-1 with TRBJ1-2; D unclear. The germline V gene encodes CDR1 DFQATT and CDR2 SNEGSKA (reference sequence). CDR3 length: 13 residues. Deletions cut 2 bases from V and 7 bases from J, with 14 bases between. CDR3 sequence: CSARNRESSGYTF. CDR3 nucleotide sequence: TGCAGTGCTAGAAATCGGGAATCCTCTGGCTACACCTTC.

The chain joins TRBV20-1 to TRBJ1-2; perhaps TRBD1 as D (5 bases). From germline, CDR1 is DFQATT and CDR2 SNEGSKA (reference sequence). The CDR3 is made up of 14 amino acids. Trimming left V 0 bases short and J 6 bases short, with 14 bases between. The CDR3 is CSARDPRGADGYTF. The CDR3 bases are TGCAGTGCTAGAGACCCGCGCGGGGCCGATGGCTACACCTTC.

This clonotype was counted a few times. CDR3 in DNA: TGTGCCAGCCTCGGACAGGAGGGTTGCGGGGGCAGCAACAATGAGCAGTTCTTC. Protein: CASLGQEGCGGSNNEQFF. This sequence joins TRBV14 and TRBJ2-1, with D perhaps matching TRBD1 or TRBD2 (7 bases each). There are 18 residues in the CDR3. Trimming took off 8 bases at V and 5 bases at J, with 28 bases between the two ends. The germline CDR1 and CDR2 sequences are SGHDN and FVKESK.

This clonotype was seen a handful of times. This chain connects TRBV9 to TRBJ2-3; no reliable D call. This CDR3 has 14 amino acids. From germline, CDR1 is SGDLS and CDR2 YYNGEE. The ends were cut back, 2 bases at V and 0 bases at J, with 7 bases in the middle. The CDR3 DNA follows: TGTGCCAGCAGCGTCCGAATTAGCACAGATACGCAGTATTTT. Amino acids: CASSVRISTDTQYF.

This clonotype was seen more than once but under ten times. Here the CDR3 DNA reads TGTGCCAGCAGCATCCAGACAGGGCAAGAGACCCAGTACTTC. The encoded protein is CASSIQTGQETQYF. This chain uses TRBV7-2 with TRBJ2-5; TRBD1 agrees at 7 bases. With 5 bases clipped from V and 2 bases from J, the junction kept 5 bases outside the gene matches. CDR1 is SGHTA and CDR2 is FQGNSA in the germline V gene. The CDR3 is made up of 14 amino acids. The whole variable domain, filled in from reference TRBV7-2 and TRBJ2-5, reads GAGVSQSPSNKVTEKGKDVELRCDPISGHTALYWYRQSLGQGLEFLIYFQGNSAPDKSGLPSDRFSAERTGGSVSTLTIQRTQQEDSAVYLCASSIQTGQETQYFGPGTRLLVL.

This clonotype was detected a few times. A read error may be the cause here, since a much bigger clone is one base away. This chain uses TRBV7-3 with TRBJ2-5; no definite D call. Germline values: CDR1 SGHTA, CDR2 FQGTGA. The CDR3 runs 14 residues. V was trimmed by 3 bases and J by 11 bases, leaving 19 bases between them. The CDR3 region has the DNA TGTGCCAGCAGCTTTCGAGACAATTTCAATGAGCAGTACTTC. This sequence encodes CASSFRDNFNEQYF.

This clonotype has a handful of counts. This chain uses TRBV24-1 with TRBJ2-3; 7 nucleotides line up with TRBD1. V was clipped by 6 bases and J by 3 bases; unmatched bases: 11. The CDR3 has 16 amino acids. Germline CDR1 is KGHDR and CDR2 is SFDVKD. The CDR3 DNA reads as TGTGCCACCAGTACCTCCGGGACAGACCTTACAGATACGCAGTATTTT. Residues: CATSTSGTDLTDTQYF.

This chain joins TRBV29-1 and TRBJ2-5, with D perhaps TRBD1 (5 bases). Trimming left V 3 bases short and J 4 bases short, with 12 bases between. Germline CDR1 SQVTM, CDR2 ANQGSEA. The CDR3 has 13 amino acids. As DNA, the CDR3 is TGCAGCGTTGAGCCCAGGGTCGGAGAGACCCAGTACTTC. This encodes CSVEPRVGETQYF.

This clonotype was recorded once. As DNA, the CDR3 is TGTGCCAGCTCACTCAGCGGACAGCCCACCCACTATGGCTACACCTTC. Translation gives CASSLSGQPTHYGYTF. This chain joins TRBV18 and TRBJ1-2; tentatively, D is TRBD1 (6 bases). Germline loops: CDR1 KGHSH, CDR2 LQKENI. The CDR3 runs 16 residues. V was shortened by 4 bases and J by 3 bases, with 18 bases between the two germline ends.

The rearrangement links TRBV10-3 to TRBJ2-5; 8 bases fit TRBD1. With the DNA end fitting TRBJ2-7 better, the J assignment may be wrong. Germline CDR1 and CDR2: ENHRY and SYGVKD. The CDR3 spans 16 residues. Written as DNA, the CDR3 is TGTGCCATCAGTGCAAATTCCGGACAGGGTTCGGTCGAGCAGTACTTC. Translated, it gives CAISANSGQGSVEQYF.

V gene TRBV14 combines with J gene TRBJ2-1; D gene ambiguous. The J call may be mistaken, given a closer DNA end match to TRBJ2-7. The CDR3 spans 15 residues. The V gene's germline CDR1 is SGHDN and CDR2 FVKESK. CDR3 nucleotide sequence: TGTGCCAGCAGCATTAACTCAGGCTCCTACAATGAGCAGTACTTC. Translating it yields CASSINSGSYNEQYF.